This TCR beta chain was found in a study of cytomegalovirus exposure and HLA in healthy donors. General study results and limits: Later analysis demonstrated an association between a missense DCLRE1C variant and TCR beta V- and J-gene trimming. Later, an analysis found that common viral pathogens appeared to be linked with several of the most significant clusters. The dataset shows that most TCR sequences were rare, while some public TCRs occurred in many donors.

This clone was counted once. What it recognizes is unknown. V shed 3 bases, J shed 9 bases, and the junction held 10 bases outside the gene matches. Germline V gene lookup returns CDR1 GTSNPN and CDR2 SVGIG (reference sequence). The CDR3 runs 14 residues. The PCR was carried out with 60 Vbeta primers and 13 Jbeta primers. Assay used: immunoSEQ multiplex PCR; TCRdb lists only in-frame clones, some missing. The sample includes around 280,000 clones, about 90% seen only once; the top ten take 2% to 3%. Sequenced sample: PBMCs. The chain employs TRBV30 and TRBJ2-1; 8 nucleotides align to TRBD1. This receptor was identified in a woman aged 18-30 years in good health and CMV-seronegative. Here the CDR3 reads CAWSRTGNDGEQFF. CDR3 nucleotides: TGTGCCTGGAGCCGGACAGGGAATGACGGTGAGCAGTTCTTC.